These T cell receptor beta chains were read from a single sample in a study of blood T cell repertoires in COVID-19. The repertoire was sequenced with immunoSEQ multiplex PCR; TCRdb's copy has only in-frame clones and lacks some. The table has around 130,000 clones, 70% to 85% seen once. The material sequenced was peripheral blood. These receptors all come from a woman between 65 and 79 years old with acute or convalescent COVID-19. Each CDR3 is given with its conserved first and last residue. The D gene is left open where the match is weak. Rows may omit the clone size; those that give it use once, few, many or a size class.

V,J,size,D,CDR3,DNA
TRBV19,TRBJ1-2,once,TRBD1,CASNSIGTVSPYGYTF,TGTGCCAGTAACTCCATAGGGACAGTTAGTCCCTATGGCTACACCTTC
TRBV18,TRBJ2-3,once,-,CASSPNEDTQYF,TGTGCCAGCTCACCAAATGAGGATACGCAGTATTTT
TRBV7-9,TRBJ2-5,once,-,CASSRGTEGETQYF,TGTGCCAGCAGCCGCGGGACAGAGGGGGAGACCCAGTACTTC
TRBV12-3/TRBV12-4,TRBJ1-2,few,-,CASSFAAEYGYTF,TGTGCCAGCAGTTTTGCCGCGGAGTATGGCTACACCTTC
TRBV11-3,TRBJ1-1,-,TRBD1,CASSGGQGRSNTEAFF,TGTGCCAGCAGCGGCGGACAGGGCAGGTCGAACACTGAAGCTTTCTTT
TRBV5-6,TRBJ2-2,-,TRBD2,CASSLTSGGNTGELFF,TGTGCCAGCAGCTTAACTAGCGGGGGTAACACCGGGGAGCTGTTTTTT
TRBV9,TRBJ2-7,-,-,CASSERLGPYEQYF,TGTGCCAGCAGCGAAAGACTAGGTCCGTACGAGCAGTACTTC
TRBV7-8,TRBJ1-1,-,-,CASSLVVSGSLNTEAFF,TGTGCCAGCAGCTTAGTTGTCTCGGGGTCGTTGAACACTGAAGCTTTCTTT
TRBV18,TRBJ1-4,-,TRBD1,CASSPRQGNEKLFF,TGTGCCAGCTCACCAAGACAGGGAAATGAAAAACTGTTTTTT
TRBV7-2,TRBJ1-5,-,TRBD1,CASSANRGGNQPQHF,TGTGCCAGCAGCGCAAACAGGGGCGGGAATCAGCCCCAGCATTTT
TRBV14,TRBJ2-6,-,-,CASSQGRGAAGANVLTF,TGTGCCAGCAGCCAAGGACGGGGGGCGGCTGGGGCCAACGTCCTGACTTTC
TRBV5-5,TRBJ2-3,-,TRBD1,CASSLGTGQSTDTQYF,TGTGCCAGCAGCTTGGGGACAGGGCAGAGCACAGATACGCAGTATTTT
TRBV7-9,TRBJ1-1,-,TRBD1,CASSSTGGNTEAFF,TGTGCCAGCAGCTCTACAGGGGGGAACACTGAAGCTTTCTTT
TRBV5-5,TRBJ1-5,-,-,CASSLVGGGTGSTQPQHF,TGTGCCAGCAGCTTGGTGGGGGGGGGTACAGGGTCCACTCAGCCCCAGCATTTT
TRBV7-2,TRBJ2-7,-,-,CASSTAYEQYF,TGTGCCAGCAGTACTGCCTACGAGCAGTACTTC
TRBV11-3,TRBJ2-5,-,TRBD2,CASSPQFVLAGHQETQYF,TGTGCCAGCAGCCCCCAATTTGTCCTAGCGGGGCACCAAGAGACCCAGTACTTC
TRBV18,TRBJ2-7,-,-,CASSPRAGASYEQYF,TGTGCCAGCTCACCAAGGGCAGGGGCTTCCTACGAGCAGTACTTC
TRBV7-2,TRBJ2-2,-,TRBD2,CASSQRGEVTGELFF,TGTGCCAGCAGCCAACGGGGGGAGGTCACCGGGGAGCTGTTTTTT
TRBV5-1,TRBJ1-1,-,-,CASSKNRVGSTEAFF,TGCGCCAGCAGCAAGAACAGGGTGGGGAGCACTGAAGCTTTCTTT
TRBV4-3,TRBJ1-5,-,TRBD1,CASSQGTGHLGQPQHF,TGCGCCAGCAGCCAAGGGACAGGGCATCTCGGTCAGCCCCAGCATTTT
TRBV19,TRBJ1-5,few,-,CASSSQGSNQPQHF,TGTGCCAGTAGTTCACAGGGTAGCAATCAGCCCCAGCATTTT
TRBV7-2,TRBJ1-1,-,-,CASSLLGVRNTEAFF,TGTGCCAGCAGCTTACTCGGGGTAAGGAACACTGAAGCTTTCTTT
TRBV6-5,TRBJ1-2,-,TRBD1,CASSETGAPGYTF,TGTGCCAGCAGCGAGACAGGGGCCCCTGGCTACACCTTC
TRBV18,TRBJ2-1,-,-,CASSPPGAGNFRNEQFF,TGTGCCAGCTCACCACCGGGGGCCGGAAACTTCCGAAATGAGCAGTTCTTC
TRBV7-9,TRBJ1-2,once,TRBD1,CASSLAGGARGPYGYTF,TGTGCCAGCAGCTTAGCAGGGGGCGCTCGCGGGCCCTATGGCTACACCTTC
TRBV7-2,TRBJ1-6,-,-,CASTQWGVGGYNSPLHF,TGTGCCAGCACCCAATGGGGGGTAGGAGGGTATAATTCACCCCTCCACTTT
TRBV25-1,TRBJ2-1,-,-,CASSEYKLEGYNEQFF,TGTGCCAGCAGTGAATATAAACTGGAGGGTTACAATGAGCAGTTCTTC
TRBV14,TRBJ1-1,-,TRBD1,CASSLGQGYTEAFF,TGTGCCAGCAGCCTGGGACAGGGCTACACTGAAGCTTTCTTT